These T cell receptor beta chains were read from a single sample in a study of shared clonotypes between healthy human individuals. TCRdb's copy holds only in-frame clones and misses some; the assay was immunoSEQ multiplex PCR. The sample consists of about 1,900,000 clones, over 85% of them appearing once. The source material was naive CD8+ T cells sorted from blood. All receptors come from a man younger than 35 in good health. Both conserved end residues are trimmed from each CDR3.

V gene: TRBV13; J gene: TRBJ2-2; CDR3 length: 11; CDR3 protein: ASSLPSSGELF
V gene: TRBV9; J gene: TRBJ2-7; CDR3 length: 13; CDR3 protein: ASSVGADASYEQY
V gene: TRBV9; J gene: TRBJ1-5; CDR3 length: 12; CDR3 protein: ASSDGVSNQPQH
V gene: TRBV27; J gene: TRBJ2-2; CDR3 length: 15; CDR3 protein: ASSLDTTGANTGELF
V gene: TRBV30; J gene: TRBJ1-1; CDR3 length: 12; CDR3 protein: AWSVPGLDTEAF
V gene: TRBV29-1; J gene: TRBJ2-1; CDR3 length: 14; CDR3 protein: SVEELWGGITNEQF
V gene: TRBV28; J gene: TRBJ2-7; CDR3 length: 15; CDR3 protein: ASSPYTGLADSYEQY
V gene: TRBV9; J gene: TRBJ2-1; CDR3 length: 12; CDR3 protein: ASSDLDKSNEQF
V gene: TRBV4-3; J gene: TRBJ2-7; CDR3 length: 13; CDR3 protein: ASSKDHVSSYEQY
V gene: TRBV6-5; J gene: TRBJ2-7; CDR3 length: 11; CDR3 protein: ASSAGTGYEQY